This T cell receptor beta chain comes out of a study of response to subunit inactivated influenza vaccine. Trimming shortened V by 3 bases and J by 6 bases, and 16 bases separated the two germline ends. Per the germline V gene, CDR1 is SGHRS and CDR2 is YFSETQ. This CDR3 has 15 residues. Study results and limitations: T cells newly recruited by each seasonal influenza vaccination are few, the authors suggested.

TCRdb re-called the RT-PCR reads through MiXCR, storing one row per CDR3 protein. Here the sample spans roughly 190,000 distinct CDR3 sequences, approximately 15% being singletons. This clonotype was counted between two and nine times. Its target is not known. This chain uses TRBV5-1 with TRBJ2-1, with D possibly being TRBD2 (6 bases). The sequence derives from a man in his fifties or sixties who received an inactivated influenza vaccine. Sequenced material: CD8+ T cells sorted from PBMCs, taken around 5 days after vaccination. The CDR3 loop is CASSWLPLTSNEQFF. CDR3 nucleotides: TGCGCCAGCAGCTGGCTCCCATTGACTAGCAATGAGCAGTTCTTC.